The source of this TCR beta chain is a study of molecular identifiers for immune sequencing clone quantification. On the study more broadly: In replicates, RNA taken from approximately 22,000 or 94,000 naive CD8 cells was divided five ways, and four portions underwent sequencing. General study points: Clones of above 20 RNA copies carried over 97% of effector molecules; in naive cells they carried under 1%. A single cell's spiked Jurkat TCR RNA was reportedly detectable among roughly 1 million naive cells.

From the PCR reads, TCRdb called clonotypes with MiXCR, one entry per CDR3 protein. The sample carries under 600,000 distinct CDR3 sequences, 20% to 25% recorded once. This clonotype was counted at least ten times. The antigen remains unidentified. V was shortened by 1 base and J by 0 bases, with 10 bases between the two germline ends. The V gene's germline CDR1 is SQVTM and CDR2 ANQGSEA. This CDR3 is 16 amino acids long. The receptor's source is a human donor in good health. Some libraries in this study had Jurkat cell RNA spiked in. The sequencing input was naive CD8+ T cells from blood, with Jurkat cell RNA spiked in. Subset specified: FACS-sorted CD8+CD4-CCR7+CD45RA+ naive T cells. V usage is TRBV29-1 and J usage is TRBJ2-6, with TRBD1 as a possible D gene (5 bases). CDR3: CSVEGTPNSGANVLTF. CDR3 nucleotide sequence: TGCAGCGTTGAAGGGACACCTAACTCTGGGGCCAACGTCCTGACTTTC. Full variable domain (rest looked up from reference TRBV29-1 and TRBJ2-6): SAVISQKPSRDICQRGTSLTIQCQVDSQVTMMFWYRQQPGQSLTLIATANQGSEATYESGFVIDKFPISRPNLTFSTLTVSNMSPEDSSIYLCSVEGTPNSGANVLTFGAGSRLTVL.